The source of this TCR beta chain is a study of blood T cell repertoires in COVID-19. Data came from immunoSEQ multiplex PCR; TCRdb stores just in-frame clones and leaves some out. The repertoire holds under 85,000 clones, with around 80% as singletons. The CDR3 totals 15 residues. The V end was cut by 0 bases, the J end by 4 bases, with 10 bases between. The V gene's germline CDR1 is SGDLS and CDR2 YYNGEE. The sample was peripheral blood. The clonotype originates from a man aged 55 to 70 with active or convalescent COVID-19. This chain uses TRBV9 with TRBJ2-2; tentative D call: TRBD1 (6 bases). Here the CDR3 DNA reads TGTGCCAGCAGCGTAGAGACAGGTCGCACCGGGGAGCTGTTTTTT. Translating it yields CASSVETGRTGELFF.